Following are 19 T cell receptor beta chains from one sample sequenced in a study of CD8+CD57+ T cells in acquired aplastic anemia. Both TCR beta VDJ combination and CDR3 sequence profiling were carried out. Genomic DNA was the template for this profiling. Using its own MiXCR run on the reads, TCRdb lists one record per CDR3 protein. The top ten hold 25% to 30% of the sample, which has roughly 200,000 distinct CDR3 sequences, 60% to 65% seen once. Material for sequencing was sorted CD4+, CD8+, or CD8+CD57+ T cells (not recorded which) from PBMCs. The receptors were sampled from a human donor in good health.

V usage is TRBV24-1 and J usage is TRBJ2-2; D is perhaps TRBD2 (6 bases). V shed 7 bases and J shed 3 bases, with 11 bases lying between them. CDR3 length: 14 amino acids. Germline lookup yields CDR1 KGHDR and CDR2 SFDVKD. The CDR3 region has the DNA TGTGCCACCAGGTGGGGCGGGGACACCGGGGAGCTGTTTTTT. It is translated as CATRWGGDTGELFF.

The chain couples TRBV29-1 to TRBJ1-2; D is perhaps TRBD1 (6 bases). The CDR3 spans 15 residues. V was trimmed by 3 bases and J by 4 bases, leaving 18 bases between them. Germline V CDR1 and CDR2: SQVTM, ANQGSEA. DNA of the CDR3: TGCAGCGTTGATATTTCAAGACAGGACGCCTATGGCTACACCTTC. Its translation is CSVDISRQDAYGYTF.

The CDR3 DNA is TGCAGTGCTAGACCTTCTAGCGGGGTAGGAAACACCATATATTTT. This codes for CSARPSSGVGNTIYF. The chain is built from TRBV20-1 and TRBJ1-3; D gene ambiguous. CDR1 is DFQATT, CDR2 SNEGSKA, per germline (reference sequence). The germline V and J ends were trimmed by 2 bases and 4 bases, with 15 bases remaining between them. There are 15 residues in the CDR3.

The sample holds one count of this clonotype. The chain recombines TRBV15 with TRBJ1-6; weak D call: TRBD1 (6 bases). The germline CDR1 and CDR2 sequences are LNHNV and YYDKDF (reference sequence). The CDR3 spans 13 residues. Trimming pared 2 bases from V and 7 bases from J, leaving 6 bases between. CDR3: CATSRQGNSPLHF. CDR3 in DNA: TGTGCCACCAGCAGACAGGGGAATTCACCCCTCCACTTT.

The count of this clonotype is one. The chain's CDR3 is CASSKGQSQETQYF. DNA for the CDR3: TGTGCCAGCAGTAAAGGACAAAGCCAAGAGACCCAGTACTTC. V is TRBV12-3 or TRBV12-4 and J is TRBJ2-5, with a tentative D call TRBD1 (5 bases). The CDR3 consists of 14 residues. Trimming removed 5 bases from V and 1 base from J, with 11 bases in between.

This rearrangement joins TRBV7-8 to TRBJ1-6, with 7 nucleotides matching TRBD1. CDR1 and CDR2 (germline): SGHVS, FQNEAQ. This CDR3 has 16 residues. Trimming took 5 bases from V and 7 from J; bases not matched to a gene: 11. CDR3 sequence reads: CASSQHDRDGNSPLHF. CDR3 DNA sequence: TGTGCCAGCAGCCAACATGACAGGGATGGAAATTCACCCCTCCACTTT.

This clonotype was recorded a few times. The CDR3 spells CASSASTGLTEAFF. CDR3 sequence (DNA): TGTGCCAGCAGTGCCTCGACAGGGCTCACTGAAGCTTTCTTT. The chain couples TRBV25-1 to TRBJ1-1; 7 bases line up with TRBD1. The CDR3 length is 14 residues. Germline CDR1 MGHDK, CDR2 SYGVNS. The V and J ends lost 4 bases and 4 bases, in that order; junction bases with no gene match: 6.

The chain recombines TRBV28 with TRBJ1-6; TRBD1 might be the D (5 bases). The CDR3 is 15 amino acids. CDR1 and CDR2 from the germline V gene are MDHEN and SYDVKM. Trimming pared 6 bases from V and 9 bases from J, leaving 18 bases between. The CDR3 coding sequence is TGTGCCAGCAGGGACGGGGCACCGTCCTCTTCACCCCTCCACTTT. It is translated as CASRDGAPSSSPLHF.

This clonotype has at least ten counts. The V call is TRBV9, the J call TRBJ2-1, with D perhaps matching TRBD2 (5 bases). The CDR3 consists of 15 residues. Trimming stripped 7 bases from V and 0 bases from J, with 14 bases between. CDR1 is SGDLS, CDR2 YYNGEE, per germline. The CDR3 nucleotides read TGTGCCAGCGGGGTAGGGAGTGGCTCCTACAATGAGCAGTTCTTC. It translates to CASGVGSGSYNEQFF.

V gene TRBV6-5 combines with J gene TRBJ2-7; 10 nucleotides align to TRBD1. Germline assignment: CDR1 MNHEY and CDR2 SVGAGI. This CDR3 region has 14 residues. Trimming removed 5 bases from V and 5 bases from J; junction bases left unmatched: 6. The chain's CDR3 is CASSRDRGRDEQYF. The CDR3 DNA reads TGTGCCAGCAGTCGGGACAGGGGACGCGACGAGCAGTACTTC.

The chain links TRBV27 to TRBJ2-1, with a possible D match to TRBD2 (5 bases). Per germline, CDR1 MNHEY and CDR2 SMNVEV (reference sequence). V lost 4 bases, J lost 4 bases, and 11 bases lay in between. This CDR3 has 14 amino acids. The CDR3 DNA is TGTGCCAGCAGTTCCCCTACGGGGTACAATGAGCAGTTCTTC. Residues: CASSSPTGYNEQFF.

This rearrangement joins TRBV10-3 to TRBJ2-7; D is possibly TRBD1 (5 bases). The CDR3 spans 14 residues. V was pared by 11 bases and J by 0 bases, with 17 bases between. The germline V gene encodes CDR1 ENHRY and CDR2 SYGVKD. CDR3 sequence reads: CAVMTAMSSYEQYF. CDR3 nucleotide sequence: TGTGCCGTGATGACAGCCATGAGCTCCTACGAGCAGTACTTC.

This clonotype has only one observation. V gene TRBV12-3 or TRBV12-4 combines with J gene TRBJ2-7, with D maybe TRBD1 (7 bases). CDR3 size: 13 residues. V gave up 2 bases and J gave up 5 bases, with 10 bases separating them. The CDR3 is CASSLQGGHEQYF. CDR3 sequence (DNA): TGTGCCAGCAGTTTACAGGGGGGACACGAGCAGTACTTC.

The chain combines TRBV7-2 with TRBJ2-1; no reliable D call. The CDR3 totals 13 residues. Trimming shortened V by 4 bases and J by 8 bases, and 12 bases separated the two germline ends. Germline V gene lookup returns CDR1 SGHTA and CDR2 FQGNSA. DNA of the CDR3: TGTGCCAGCAGCTCGTCGGATGTCTATGAGCAGTTCTTC. Its translation is CASSSSDVYEQFF.

This clonotype was picked up many times. The chain uses TRBV5-1 and TRBJ2-5, with a tentative D call TRBD1 (6 bases). Trimming removed 1 base at V and 2 bases at J, with 12 bases between. CDR1 is SGHRS, CDR2 YFSETQ, per germline. CDR3 size: 15 residues. The CDR3 is CASSLTTGFQETQYF. CDR3 coding DNA: TGCGCCAGCAGCTTGACCACAGGGTTTCAAGAGACCCAGTACTTC.

Concerning this clonotype itself: It may be a read error: a sequence one base away is much more abundant. Without the conserved terminal phenylalanine or tryptophan, this CDR3 likely stems from a read error. V gene TRBV7-9 combines with J gene TRBJ1-1; the match to TRBD1 covers 7 bases. This CDR3 is 16 amino acids long. Germline V gene lookup returns CDR1 SEHNR and CDR2 FQNEAQ (reference sequence). The CDR3 nucleotides read TGCGCCAGCAGCCAAGTTCAGGGGGTATTGGGCACTGAAGCTTTCCTT. Translation: CASSQVQGVLGTEAFL.

Points on this clonotype: One end of the junction varies from germline; a read error may be responsible. V is TRBV7-2 and J is TRBJ1-6; 7 nucleotides match TRBD1. CDR1 SGHTA and CDR2 FQGNSA come from the germline V gene. This CDR3 comprises 15 residues. CDR3 amino acids: CASSLGQGLSSPHHF. CDR3 DNA sequence: TGTGCCAGCAGCTTAGGACAGGGCTTAAGTTCACCCCACCACTTT. The whole variable domain, filled in from reference TRBV7-2 and TRBJ1-6, reads GAGVSQSPSNKVTEKGKDVELRCDPISGHTALYWYRQSLGQGLEFLIYFQGNSAPDKSGLPSDRFSAERTGGSVSTLTIQRTQQEDSAVYLCASSLGQGLSSPHHFGNGTRLTVT.

Comment on this clonotype: A much larger clone lies a single base off, so this may be a read error. The chain employs TRBV7-4 and TRBJ2-1; D is ambiguous. The length of the CDR3 is 13 residues. CDR1 and CDR2 (germline): SGHVT, SQSDAQ. CDR3 amino acids: CASSQERANEQFF. In DNA form, the CDR3 reads TGCGCCAGCAGCCAAGAAAGGGCTAATGAGCAGTTCTTC.

The rearrangement links TRBV24-1 to TRBJ2-3; D uncertain. Germline V gene data show CDR1 as KGHDR and CDR2 as SFDVKD. This CDR3 is built from 12 residues. V lost 4 bases, J lost 0 bases, and 1 base lay in between. The CDR3 bases are TGTGCCACCAGTGAGAGCACAGATACGCAGTATTTT. Translated: CATSESTDTQYF.